The T cell receptor beta chain described here comes from a study of cytomegalovirus exposure and HLA in healthy donors. Overall study results and limits: In a later analysis, V- and J-gene trimming of beta chains associated with a DCLRE1C missense variant, replicated independently.

In the PCR, 60 Vbeta and 13 Jbeta primers were used. TCRdb's table, derived via immunoSEQ multiplex PCR, lists solely in-frame clones and lacks some. The profile shows fewer than 200,000 clones, around 80% of them singletons. Germline-derived CDR1 and CDR2 are SQVTM and ANQGSEA. The CDR3 has 13 amino acids. Trimming removed 3 bases from V and 5 bases from J, with 13 bases in between. Notes on this clone: Its antigen remains unidentified.

The V and J genes are TRBV29-1 and TRBJ2-5, with D tentatively TRBD1 (6 bases). Source material: PBMCs. This sequence originates from a man aged 40-49 years in good health and CMV-seronegative. The CDR3 here is CSVEGATGETQYF. The CDR3 DNA reads TGCAGCGTTGAGGGGGCGACCGGGGAGACCCAGTACTTC.